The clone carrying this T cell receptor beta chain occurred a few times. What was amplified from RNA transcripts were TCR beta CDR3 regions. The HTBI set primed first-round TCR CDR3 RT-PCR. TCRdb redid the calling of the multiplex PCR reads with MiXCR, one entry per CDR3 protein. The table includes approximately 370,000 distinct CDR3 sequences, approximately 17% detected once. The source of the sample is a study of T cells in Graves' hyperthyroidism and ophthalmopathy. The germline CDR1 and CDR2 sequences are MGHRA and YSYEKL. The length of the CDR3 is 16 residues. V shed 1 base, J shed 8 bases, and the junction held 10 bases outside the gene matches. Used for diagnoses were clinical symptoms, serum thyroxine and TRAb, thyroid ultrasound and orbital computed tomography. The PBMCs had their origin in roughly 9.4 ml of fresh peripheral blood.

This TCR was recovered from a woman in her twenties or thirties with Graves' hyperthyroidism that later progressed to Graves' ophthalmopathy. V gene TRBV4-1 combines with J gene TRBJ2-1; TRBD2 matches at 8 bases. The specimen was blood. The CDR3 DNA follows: TGCGCCAGCAGCCAAGCCCCGCGCGGGAGGTCTCATGAGCAGTTCTTC. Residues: CASSQAPRGRSHEQFF.